The present T cell receptor (beta chain) was sequenced within a study of regulatory T cells in long-lasting Graves disease. About this clonotype itself: Its cognate antigen is unknown.

The time point was: persistent/refractory GD, antithyroid drugs over 5 years with positive TRAb. With RNA extracted from PBMCs as input, the TCR library was made. Graves' disease was diagnosed by American Thyroid Association guidelines. EDTA tubes held 9 to 10 milliliters of peripheral blood from each patient. Notes on the study in general: Among the persistent patients, 2,500 to 3,000 public clonotypes were shared, more than the 950 to 1,000 shared among new patients.

The TCR beta library used iRepertoire HTBI primers with Arm-PCR amplification of CDR3. TCRdb fed the multiplex PCR reads into MiXCR, producing one record per CDR3 protein. The table records a few hundred thousand distinct CDR3 sequences, 23% of them present only once. The source material was peripheral blood mononuclear cells (PBMCs), sampled when the disease was refractory, from a patient treated with antithyroid drugs. This clonotype was obtained from a female donor with Graves disease.

The CDR3 spells CASSLKGNTYEQYF. The CDR3 DNA is TGCGCCAGCAGCTTGAAAGGGAACACCTACGAGCAGTACTTC. The V gene is TRBV5-1, the J gene TRBJ2-7; D remains ambiguous. The germline gives CDR1 SGHRS, CDR2 YFSETQ. The CDR3 is made up of 14 amino acids. Trimming left V 1 base short and J 2 bases short, with 10 bases between.